Presented here are 32 T cell receptor beta chains from one specimen sequenced in a study of blood T cell repertoires in COVID-19. Method: immunoSEQ multiplex PCR; TCRdb's copy keeps in-frame clones and lacks some. The data contain fewer than 100,000 clones, 70% to 90% of them singletons. The sample consisted of peripheral blood. The receptors originated from a man in his 70s with acute or convalescent COVID-19.

The V call is TRBV3-1 (or the pseudogene TRBV3-2), the J call TRBJ1-2; no reliable D call. The CDR3 loop spans 12 amino acids. Trimming shortened V by 5 bases and J by 6 bases, and 10 bases separated the two germline ends. Germline V lookup: CDR1 LGHDT, CDR2 YNNKEL (reference sequence). This chain's CDR3 is CASSKEGHGYTF. The CDR3 coding sequence is TGTGCCAGCAGCAAGGAGGGCCATGGCTACACCTTC.

The chain uses TRBV19 and TRBJ1-4; perhaps TRBD1 as D (6 bases). This CDR3 comprises 15 residues. V lost 6 bases and J lost 0, with 11 bases in between. CDR1 and CDR2 from the germline V gene are LNHDA and SQIVND (reference sequence). DNA for the CDR3: TGTGCCAGTAGGCCCCGACAGGCAACTAATGAAAAACTGTTTTTT. As protein: CASRPRQATNEKLFF. Combining the CDR3 with reference TRBV19 and TRBJ1-4 gives the whole variable domain DGGITQSPKYLFRKEGQNVTLSCEQNLNHDAMYWYRQDPGQGLRLIYYSQIVNDFQKGDIAEGYSVSREKKESFPLTVTSAQKNPTAFYLCASRPRQATNEKLFFGSGTQLSVL.

Remarks on this clone: Within the sample, other DNA sequences also encode this same CDR3. This chain uses TRBV28 with TRBJ1-2, with a weak D call TRBD1 (6 bases). The CDR3 length is 13 residues. The germline V gene has CDR1 MDHEN and CDR2 SYDVKM. Deletions cut 2 bases from V and 5 bases from J, with 9 bases between. The CDR3 DNA follows: TGTGCCAGCAGTTTAACAGGGCCGTATGGCTACACCTTC. This codes for CASSLTGPYGYTF.

The chain joins TRBV16 to TRBJ2-2; 7 nucleotides match TRBD1. The CDR3 has 18 residues. Germline V gene data show CDR1 as KGHSY and CDR2 as FQNENV. The junction had 7 bases not matched to a gene; V was cut back by 0 bases and J by 0 bases. In DNA form, the CDR3 reads TGTGCCAGCAGCCAATCGGGCAGGGGGATATCGAACACCGGGGAGCTGTTTTTT. This codes for CASSQSGRGISNTGELFF.

V and J are TRBV28 and TRBJ2-3; 14 bases are a match to TRBD2. The CDR3 is 16 residues long. The germline V gene has CDR1 MDHEN and CDR2 SYDVKM. Trimming removed 4 bases from V and 8 bases from J; junction bases left unmatched: 8. CDR3 coding DNA: TGTGCCAGCAGTTATAATTCAGGGACTAGCGGGGGTACGCAGTATTTT. Translated, it gives CASSYNSGTSGGTQYF.

The V gene is TRBV28, the J gene TRBJ1-5; 9 nucleotides agree with TRBD1. The CDR3 totals 17 residues. The germline V gene encodes CDR1 MDHEN and CDR2 SYDVKM. Unmatched junction bases numbered 12, after V lost 9 bases and J lost 0 bases. CDR3: CASIQTGGELSNQPQHF. The CDR3, as DNA: TGTGCCAGTATCCAGACAGGGGGAGAACTTAGCAATCAGCCCCAGCATTTT.

The chain carries TRBV5-4 and TRBJ1-1; tentative D call: TRBD1 (6 bases). CDR1 SGHNT and CDR2 YYREEE come from the germline V gene (reference sequence). CDR3 length: 15 residues. The V gene lost 2 bases and the J gene lost 4 bases, with 15 bases spanning the gap. The CDR3 coding sequence is TGTGCCAGCAGCTTTCGACAGGCGTTGGGCACTGAAGCTTTCTTT. Its protein product is CASSFRQALGTEAFF. Using reference TRBV5-4 and TRBJ1-1 for the parts outside the CDR3, the full variable domain is ETGVTQSPTHLIKTRGQQVTLRCSSQSGHNTVSWYQQALGQGPQFIFQYYREEENGRGNFPPRFSGLQFPNYSSELNVNALELDDSALYLCASSFRQALGTEAFFGQGTRLTVV.

The chain uses TRBV5-4 and TRBJ2-7; D uncertain. Trimming took off 0 bases at V and 3 bases at J, with 4 bases between the two ends. This CDR3 spans 12 amino acids. CDR1 and CDR2 (germline): SGHNT, YYREEE (reference sequence). The CDR3 sequence: CASSLDNYEQYV. CDR3 DNA sequence: TGTGCCAGCAGCTTGGACAACTACGAGCAGTACGTC.

This rearrangement joins TRBV4-1 to TRBJ1-1; TRBD1 might be the D (5 bases). This CDR3 region has 15 residues. Trimming left V 6 bases short and J 4 bases short, with 18 bases between. Germline CDR1 MGHRA, CDR2 YSYEKL. The CDR3 DNA follows: TGCGCCAGCAGTCCGATGGGAACCAGGGTCACTGAAGCTTTCTTT. This codes for CASSPMGTRVTEAFF.

This clone was found a few times. The chain links TRBV6-5 to TRBJ2-7; tentatively, D is TRBD2 (6 bases). The V gene lost 10 bases and the J gene lost 5 bases, with 18 bases spanning the gap. Per the germline V gene, CDR1 is MNHEY and CDR2 is SVGAGI. This CDR3 contains 13 residues. The CDR3 here is CATGRLERDEQYF. Here the CDR3 DNA reads TGTGCCACCGGGAGACTAGAACGTGACGAGCAGTACTTC.

This chain links TRBV19 with TRBJ2-2; 9 bases are a match to TRBD1. The CDR3 length is 15 residues. Germline V gene data show CDR1 as LNHDA and CDR2 as SQIVND (reference sequence). The J segment lost 5 bases and the V segment lost 7 bases, leaving 8 bases of the junction unmatched. In DNA, the CDR3 is TGTGCCAGTACCATGGGACAGGGAAATACCGGGGAGCTGTTTTTT. Translation: CASTMGQGNTGELFF.

The chain is built from TRBV28 and TRBJ1-4; TRBD1 is a possible D gene (5 bases). Germline loops: CDR1 MDHEN, CDR2 SYDVKM. Between the trimmed V and J ends, which lost 6 bases and 8 bases, there was a span of 19 bases. The CDR3 totals 15 residues. The CDR3 DNA follows: TGTGCCAGCAGATCTACCCAGGGTGAGAACGAAAAACTGTTTTTT. Protein: CASRSTQGENEKLFF.

V is TRBV19 and J is TRBJ1-2; TRBD1 matches 8 bases. The germline gives CDR1 LNHDA, CDR2 SQIVND (reference sequence). This CDR3 is 13 amino acids long. After removal of 6 bases from V and 3 bases from J, the junction contained 3 bases not matched to a gene. CDR3 bases: TGTGCCAGTAGGACGACAGGGGACTATGGCTACACCTTC. Its translation: CASRTTGDYGYTF.

The chain has TRBV4-2 and TRBJ1-1; weak D call: TRBD1 (5 bases). Germline values: CDR1 LGHNA, CDR2 YNFKEQ. The CDR3 covers 14 residues. V lost 1 base, J lost 7 bases, and 13 bases lay in between. Here the CDR3 DNA reads TGTGCCAGCAGCCAAGTAGCGGGGCTTGATGAAGCTTTCTTT. As protein: CASSQVAGLDEAFF.

The gene calls are TRBV2 and TRBJ1-5, with 7 positions matching TRBD1. This CDR3 is 14 amino acids long. Germline V gene lookup returns CDR1 SNHLY and CDR2 FYNNEI. The trim removed 5 bases at V and 2 bases at J, leaving 3 bases unmatched. The CDR3 spells CASSFGQGNQPQHF. The CDR3 coding sequence is TGTGCCAGCAGTTTCGGACAGGGCAATCAGCCCCAGCATTTT.

This clone was picked up a small number of times. The chain links TRBV21-1 to TRBJ1-2; no DNA check was done on the table's D call, TRBD1. TRBV21-1 constitutes a pseudogene. The CDR3 consists of 15 residues. CDR3 in amino acids: CASSPGRDRVYGYTF. CDR3 bases: TGTGCCAGCAGCCCGGGACGGGACAGGGTCTATGGCTACACCTTC.

The chain recombines TRBV7-9 with TRBJ2-5; D possibly corresponds to TRBD1 (6 bases). V was cut by 5 bases and J by 5 bases, with 18 bases left in between. The CDR3 runs to 15 residues. Per germline, CDR1 SEHNR and CDR2 FQNEAQ (reference sequence). CDR3: CASSPLYRESETQYF. DNA of the CDR3: TGTGCCAGCAGCCCACTCTACAGGGAGTCGGAGACCCAGTACTTC. The full variable domain, with the rest looked up from reference TRBV7-9 and TRBJ2-5, is DTGVSQNPRHKITKRGQNVTFRCDPISEHNRLYWYRQTLGQGPEFLTYFQNEAQLEKSRLLSDRFSAERPKGSFSTLEIQRTEQGDSAMYLCASSPLYRESETQYFGPGTRLLVL.

This clone was seen only a few times. The CDR3 protein is CASSFYPTDEQFF. The CDR3 coding sequence is TGTGCCAGCAGCTTCTACCCCACCGATGAGCAGTTCTTC. This sequence joins TRBV7-8 and TRBJ2-1; no definite D call. The germline V and J ends were trimmed by 3 bases and 8 bases, with 11 bases remaining between them. The germline V gene encodes CDR1 SGHVS and CDR2 FQNEAQ. There are 13 residues in the CDR3.

The chain joins TRBV3-1 (or the pseudogene TRBV3-2) to TRBJ2-3; tentative D call: TRBD2 (6 bases). V gave up 4 bases and J gave up 1 base, with 12 bases separating them. The CDR3 covers 15 residues. Germline CDR1 reads LGHDT; CDR2 reads YNNKEL (reference sequence). The CDR3: CASSRLQRGTDTQYF. CDR3 in DNA: TGTGCCAGCAGCCGATTGCAGCGGGGCACAGATACGCAGTATTTT.

The chain joins TRBV15 to TRBJ2-5; TRBD1 matches at 10 bases. The germline V gene encodes CDR1 LNHNV and CDR2 YYDKDF (reference sequence). This CDR3 has 15 amino acids. V shed 1 base, J shed 2 bases, and the junction held 1 base outside the gene matches. The CDR3 loop is CATSRGTGGQETQYF. CDR3 in DNA: TGTGCCACCAGCAGAGGGACAGGGGGGCAAGAGACCCAGTACTTC.

CDR3 residues: CASSPGQPALDTQYF. In DNA form, the CDR3 reads TGTGCCAGCAGCCCAGGACAGCCAGCCCTAGATACGCAGTATTTT. This sequence joins TRBV5-5 and TRBJ2-3; D is perhaps TRBD1 (6 bases). This CDR3 spans 15 amino acids. The germline V gene encodes CDR1 SGHKS and CDR2 YYEKEE (reference sequence). Trimming took 4 bases from V and 5 from J, leaving 17 bases between them. The whole variable domain, filled in from reference TRBV5-5 and TRBJ2-3, reads DAGVTQSPTHLIKTRGQQVTLRCSPISGHKSVSWYQQVLGQGPQFIFQYYEKEERGRGNFPDRFSARQFPNYSSELNVNALLLGDSALYLCASSPGQPALDTQYFGPGTRLTVL.

In its sample, this clone was seen a few times. The rearrangement joins TRBV5-6 to TRBJ1-5; maybe TRBD1 (5 bases). Looked up from germline, CDR1 is SGHDT and CDR2 is YYEEEE. Trimming stripped 0 bases from V and 3 bases from J, with 10 bases between. The CDR3 spans 15 residues. The CDR3, as DNA: TGTGCCAGCAGCTTGGCCTCTGGGGCCAATCAGCCCCAGCATTTT. It yields the protein CASSLASGANQPQHF.

The chain employs TRBV30 and TRBJ2-7; TRBD1 might be the D (5 bases). The length of the CDR3 is 12 residues. The V end was cut by 4 bases, the J end by 4 bases, with 11 bases between. Germline V gene data show CDR1 as GTSNPN and CDR2 as SVGIG (reference sequence). The CDR3 sequence is CAWNRQGYEQYF. In DNA, the CDR3 is TGTGCCTGGAATCGGCAGGGTTACGAGCAGTACTTC.

The chain couples TRBV19 to TRBJ1-2; 7 bases map to TRBD1. Germline trimming cut 5 bases from V and 4 bases from J; bases unmatched to any gene: 10. The CDR3 is made up of 15 amino acids. Germline CDR1 and CDR2: LNHDA and SQIVND (reference sequence). DNA for the CDR3: TGTGCCAGTAGTCAGAGACAGGGCGTCACCTATGGCTACACCTTC. Translation gives CASSQRQGVTYGYTF.

In the case of this clone: Other DNA sequences in the same sample also yield this CDR3. The gene calls are TRBV27 and TRBJ1-5; 9 bases agree with TRBD1. With V trimmed by 4 bases and J by 4 bases, 2 bases remained unmatched. Germline-derived CDR1 and CDR2 are MNHEY and SMNVEV (reference sequence). The length of the CDR3 is 14 residues. As DNA, the CDR3 is TGTGCCAGCAGTTCCGGGACAGGGAATCAGCCCCAGCATTTT. This translates into CASSSGTGNQPQHF.

The V call is TRBV5-6, the J call TRBJ2-7; 10 bases agree with TRBD1. The CDR3 totals 17 residues. Trimming took 4 bases from V and 1 from J; bases not matched to a gene: 11. Per germline, CDR1 SGHDT and CDR2 YYEEEE. The CDR3 loop is CASSPDRGRIRSYEQYF. The CDR3 bases are TGTGCCAGCAGCCCCGACAGGGGGCGCATTAGGTCCTACGAGCAGTACTTC. The variable domain in full, completed from reference TRBV5-6 and TRBJ2-7, reads DAGVTQSPTHLIKTRGQQVTLRCSPKSGHDTVSWYQQALGQGPQFIFQYYEEEERQRGNFPDRFSGHQFPNYSSELNVNALLLGDSALYLCASSPDRGRIRSYEQYFGPGTRLTVT.

The chain combines TRBV5-1 with TRBJ2-5, with D tentatively TRBD2 (5 bases). This CDR3 spans 15 amino acids. Looked up from germline, CDR1 is SGHRS and CDR2 is YFSETQ. The germline V and J ends were trimmed by 0 bases and 5 bases, with 14 bases remaining between them. This CDR3 is CASSLEGGGVETQYF. DNA for the CDR3: TGCGCCAGCAGCTTGGAAGGCGGAGGCGTGGAGACCCAGTACTTC.

The chain joins TRBV23-1 to TRBJ1-4, with D tentatively TRBD1 (6 bases). TRBV23-1 is identified as an open reading frame with a role that is uncertain. The CDR3 totals 19 residues. Trimming cost V 0 bases and J 3 bases, with 20 bases left between them. CDR3 protein: CASSQSGRGTDRANEKLFF. The CDR3, as DNA: TGCGCCAGCAGTCAATCTGGCAGGGGAACAGATAGGGCTAATGAAAAACTGTTTTTT.

The chain links TRBV5-6 to TRBJ1-5; possibly TRBD1 for D (5 bases). Looked up from germline, CDR1 is SGHDT and CDR2 is YYEEEE. CDR3 length: 15 amino acids. Deletions cut 4 bases from V and 0 bases from J, with 11 bases between. The chain's CDR3 is CASSLRVGSNQPQHF. In DNA, the CDR3 is TGTGCCAGCAGCCTCAGGGTGGGTAGCAATCAGCCCCAGCATTTT.

The chain couples TRBV2 to TRBJ1-2; D is uncertain. In germline, CDR1 is SNHLY, CDR2 FYNNEI. The germline V and J ends were trimmed by 4 bases and 8 bases, with 14 bases remaining between them. There are 13 residues in the CDR3. The CDR3 DNA reads TGTGCCAGCAGTGGAACAGAAAGGGAGGGCTACACCTTC. Protein product: CASSGTEREGYTF.

The rearrangement joins TRBV10-3 to TRBJ1-6; TRBD1 matches 7 bases. J gave up 5 bases and V 2 bases, and 3 bases lay outside the gene matches. The CDR3 runs to 15 residues. Per germline, CDR1 ENHRY and CDR2 SYGVKD. The DNA for the CDR3 is TGTGCCATCAGTGAGAGTACAGGGGATAATTCACCCCTCCACTTT. Its translation: CAISESTGDNSPLHF.

In its sample, this clone was seen once. The CDR3 region has the DNA TGTGCCAGCAGTTACAGGGGCAGGGGATATGGCTACACCTTC. Translating it yields CASSYRGRGYGYTF. The rearrangement uses TRBV6-5 and TRBJ1-2; D may be TRBD1 (6 bases). The CDR3 contains 14 residues. Germline lookup yields CDR1 MNHEY and CDR2 SVGAGI. V dropped 2 bases and J dropped 5 bases, with 12 bases sitting between them.